The 29 T cell receptor beta chains presented below share a single source sample, sequenced in a study of blood T cell repertoires in COVID-19. The data were produced by immunoSEQ multiplex PCR, yet TCRdb's version contains in-frame clones alone and is incomplete. The sample carries about 140,000 clones, roughly nine tenths recorded once. Material for sequencing was peripheral blood. These receptors were obtained from a human donor with COVID-19, enrolled during active disease. The donor label of this sample is uncertain.

The chain is built from TRBV19 and TRBJ2-1; 7 bases fit TRBD1. The germline V gene has CDR1 LNHDA and CDR2 SQIVND (reference sequence). CDR3 length equals 14 residues. Trimming took 7 bases from V and 7 from J; bases not matched to a gene: 10. The CDR3 DNA follows: TGTGCCAGTACCGTGACAGGGTCGGGGAATGAGCAGTTCTTC. Amino acid sequence: CASTVTGSGNEQFF. Full variable domain (missing parts from reference TRBV19 and TRBJ2-1): DGGITQSPKYLFRKEGQNVTLSCEQNLNHDAMYWYRQDPGQGLRLIYYSQIVNDFQKGDIAEGYSVSREKKESFPLTVTSAQKNPTAFYLCASTVTGSGNEQFFGPGTRLTVL.

Here the CDR3 reads CASSDGGGAASYNEQFF. The CDR3 nucleotides read TGCGCCAGCAGTGATGGCGGGGGGGCGGCGTCCTACAATGAGCAGTTCTTC. The chain carries TRBV10-2 and TRBJ2-1; the match to TRBD2 covers 9 bases. The junction had 7 bases not matched to a gene; V was cut back by 3 bases and J by 1 base. This CDR3 spans 17 amino acids. Germline CDR1 and CDR2: WSHSY and SAAADI.

The CDR3: CAIRTGPNEKLFF. DNA for the CDR3: TGTGCCATCAGGACAGGGCCTAATGAAAAACTGTTTTTT. The rearrangement links TRBV10-3 to TRBJ1-4, with TRBD1 matching 7 bases. V shed 6 bases, J shed 3 bases, and the junction held 1 base outside the gene matches. Germline V gives CDR1 ENHRY, CDR2 SYGVKD. The CDR3 sequence is 13 residues long.

A few counts support this clone. The CDR3 nucleotides read TGTGCCAGTAGCGGACAGAGGGAAAAACTGTTTTTT. It encodes CASSGQREKLFF. The chain is built from TRBV19 and TRBJ1-4, with D possibly being TRBD1 (6 bases). This CDR3 has 12 amino acids. The germline CDR1 and CDR2 sequences are LNHDA and SQIVND (reference sequence). V lost 6 bases to trimming and J lost 8 bases, with 10 bases between them. The full variable domain, in which reference TRBV19 and TRBJ1-4 provide the parts outside the CDR3, is DGGITQSPKYLFRKEGQNVTLSCEQNLNHDAMYWYRQDPGQGLRLIYYSQIVNDFQKGDIAEGYSVSREKKESFPLTVTSAQKNPTAFYLCASSGQREKLFFGSGTQLSVL.

The count of this clone is one. The CDR3 DNA is TGTGCCAGCAGCTTCGGGGACTATAGCAATCAGCCCCAGCATTTT. Translation: CASSFGDYSNQPQHF. The V call is TRBV5-5, the J call TRBJ1-5, with a weak D call TRBD1 (5 bases). CDR1 is SGHKS, CDR2 YYEKEE, per germline (reference sequence). The CDR3 is 15 amino acids. V was cut by 2 bases and J by 0 bases, with 9 bases left in between.

The chain is built from TRBV11-2 and TRBJ1-3; no definite D call. Germline V gene sequence: CDR1 SGHAT, CDR2 FQNNGV. Trimming pared 4 bases from V and 4 bases from J, leaving 14 bases between. The length of the CDR3 is 15 residues. The chain's CDR3 is CASSSLRGRGNTIYF. The CDR3 DNA reads TGTGCCAGCAGCTCTCTCCGCGGAAGGGGAAACACCATATATTTT.

This clone occurred once. This rearrangement joins TRBV30 to TRBJ1-3, with 7 bases fitting TRBD1. Germline V gives CDR1 GTSNPN, CDR2 SVGIG (reference sequence). Unmatched junction bases numbered 4, after V lost 8 bases and J lost 0 bases. The CDR3 covers 13 residues. CDR3 nucleotides: TGTGCCGGGCAGGGGGACTCTGGAAACACCATATATTTT. Its protein product is CAGQGDSGNTIYF.

This clone was observed a single time. The chain carries TRBV19 and TRBJ1-1; TRBD1 aligns across 11 bases. The trim removed 6 bases at V and 1 base at J, leaving 10 bases unmatched. This CDR3 region has 17 residues. Germline-derived CDR1 and CDR2 are LNHDA and SQIVND (reference sequence). The DNA of the CDR3 is TGTGCCAGTAGCGAGATGGGGACAGGGGGAGGGAACACTGAAGCTTTCTTT. Its translation: CASSEMGTGGGNTEAFF.

J is TRBJ2-3 and V is TRBV6-4; TRBD2 aligns across 10 bases. Trimming took 3 bases from V and 2 from J; bases not matched to a gene: 14. From germline, CDR1 is MRHNA and CDR2 SNTAGT. The CDR3 has 19 residues. The CDR3 region has the DNA TGTGCCAGCAGTGAATCGGCTAGCGGGGGTAACACGCTCACAGATACGCAGTATTTT. Protein: CASSESASGGNTLTDTQYF.

V is TRBV5-1 and J is TRBJ1-2, with 7 bases identical to TRBD1. The CDR3 runs to 15 residues. Trimming removed 0 bases from V and 6 bases from J; junction bases left unmatched: 8. Germline CDR1 SGHRS, CDR2 YFSETQ. The CDR3: CASSLAIDREDGYTF. CDR3 coding DNA: TGCGCCAGCAGCTTGGCCATTGACAGGGAGGATGGCTACACCTTC.

The chain employs TRBV2 and TRBJ1-1, with 7 bases aligning to TRBD1. The junction had 10 bases not matched to a gene; V was cut back by 6 bases and J by 0 bases. Germline V lookup: CDR1 SNHLY, CDR2 FYNNEI. The CDR3 runs to 16 residues. The CDR3 reads CASSFTPDRVNTEAFF. The CDR3 DNA is TGTGCCAGCAGCTTCACCCCCGACAGGGTGAACACTGAAGCTTTCTTT.

This clone was counted once. The V and J genes are TRBV18 and TRBJ1-6; the D gene is possibly TRBD1 (5 bases). This CDR3 contains 15 residues. Germline V gene sequence: CDR1 KGHSH, CDR2 LQKENI. V was cut by 2 bases and J by 6 bases, with 11 bases left in between. The CDR3, as DNA: TGTGCCAGCTCACCAACGGCAGGGTTTAATTCACCCCTCCACTTT. Protein product: CASSPTAGFNSPLHF.

V usage is TRBV10-1 and J usage is TRBJ1-1; a possible D gene is TRBD1 (5 bases). The germline CDR1 and CDR2 sequences are WNHNN and SYGVQD (reference sequence). Deletions cut 4 bases from V and 6 bases from J, with 12 bases between. The CDR3 has 13 amino acids. The CDR3 reads CASSVGREAEAFF. The CDR3, as DNA: TGCGCCAGCAGTGTCGGCAGGGAAGCTGAAGCTTTCTTT.

The V call is TRBV11-3, the J call TRBJ1-6, with D maybe TRBD1 (5 bases). This CDR3 comprises 15 residues. Trimming cost V 6 bases and J 6 bases, with 15 bases left between them. Germline-derived CDR1 and CDR2 are SGHNT and YENEEA. The DNA for the CDR3 is TGTGCCAGCAGTAGGGGATTCGCCCTTAATTCACCCCTCCACTTT. This translates into CASSRGFALNSPLHF.

V and J are TRBV7-3 and TRBJ2-6; tentative D call: TRBD2 (6 bases). This CDR3 has 16 residues. V gave up 5 bases and J gave up 0 bases, with 11 bases separating them. Germline-derived CDR1 and CDR2 are SGHTA and FQGTGA. The CDR3 DNA is TGTGCCAGCAGCACGGGGGTTCCCTCTGGGGCCAACGTCCTGACTTTC. This translates into CASSTGVPSGANVLTF.

This chain joins TRBV4-1 and TRBJ1-5, with a possible D match to TRBD1 (5 bases). The CDR3 is 15 residues long. The V end was cut by 2 bases, the J end by 5 bases, with 13 bases between. The germline V gene has CDR1 MGHRA and CDR2 YSYEKL. The CDR3 region is CASSQSGGEHQPQHF. DNA for the CDR3: TGCGCCAGCAGCCAATCCGGGGGAGAGCATCAGCCCCAGCATTTT.

This chain uses TRBV20-1 with TRBJ2-1; D gene unclear. Trimming shortened V by 1 base and J by 9 bases, and 7 bases separated the two germline ends. CDR1 and CDR2 from the germline V gene are DFQATT and SNEGSKA (reference sequence). The CDR3 extends over 11 amino acids. CDR3 sequence reads: CSARGLSEQFF. CDR3 coding DNA: TGCAGTGCTAGAGGGCTCTCTGAGCAGTTCTTC.

V is TRBV7-8 and J is TRBJ1-4; 8 bases map to TRBD1. Trimming cost V 6 bases and J 6 bases; bases outside gene matches: 3. Germline CDR1 and CDR2: SGHVS and FQNEAQ. This CDR3 spans 13 amino acids. The CDR3 loop is CASRQTGDEKLFF. In DNA form, the CDR3 reads TGTGCCAGCAGGCAGACAGGGGATGAAAAACTGTTTTTT.

V gene TRBV9 combines with J gene TRBJ1-1, with D possibly TRBD1 on 5 matching bases. Trimming shortened V by 4 bases and J by 8 bases, and 15 bases separated the two germline ends. Looked up from germline, CDR1 is SGDLS and CDR2 is YYNGEE. This CDR3 has 13 amino acids. CDR3 nucleotides: TGTGCCAGCAGCCCCCCGGATGGGGCCGAAGCTTTCTTT. Amino acid sequence: CASSPPDGAEAFF.

The rearrangement uses TRBV4-2 and TRBJ1-5; 8 nucleotides align to TRBD1. Germline-derived CDR1 and CDR2 are LGHNA and YNFKEQ. CDR3 length equals 20 residues. J gave up 7 bases and V 1 base, and 21 bases lay outside the gene matches. In DNA form, the CDR3 reads TGTGCCAGCAGCCAAGGCATGCGGACAGGGAGCACCGCGCCTTGGCAGCCCCAGCATTTT. The encoded protein is CASSQGMRTGSTAPWQPQHF.

The J gene is TRBJ2-2, the V gene TRBV19, with 7 nucleotides matching TRBD2. This CDR3 is 13 amino acids long. J lost 4 bases, V lost 6 bases, and 2 bases had no gene match. CDR1 and CDR2 (germline): LNHDA, SQIVND (reference sequence). CDR3 DNA sequence: TGTGCCAGTAGGGTAGCGGGCACCGGGGAGCTGTTTTTT. Amino acids: CASRVAGTGELFF. Full variable domain (rest looked up from reference TRBV19 and TRBJ2-2): DGGITQSPKYLFRKEGQNVTLSCEQNLNHDAMYWYRQDPGQGLRLIYYSQIVNDFQKGDIAEGYSVSREKKESFPLTVTSAQKNPTAFYLCASRVAGTGELFFGEGSRLTVL.

The CDR3 bases are TGTGCCAGCAGCCCCTTGACAGCAACTAATGAAAAACTGTTTTTT. Amino acid sequence: CASSPLTATNEKLFF. J is TRBJ1-4 and V is TRBV3-1 (or the pseudogene TRBV3-2); the D gene is possibly TRBD1 (5 bases). This CDR3 is built from 15 residues. CDR1 and CDR2 from the germline V gene are LGHDT and YNNKEL (reference sequence). The V and J ends lost 4 bases and 0 bases respectively, with 9 bases between them.

The V and J genes are TRBV2 and TRBJ2-1; D possibly corresponds to TRBD2 (7 bases). V lost 8 bases and J 8 bases, leaving 13 bases between the germline ends. The CDR3 extends over 12 amino acids. CDR1 is SNHLY and CDR2 is FYNNEI in the germline V gene. The CDR3 DNA reads as TGTGCCAGCGGGGGGGCCCGCGATGAGCAGTTCTTC. As protein: CASGGARDEQFF.

Details on this clone: The junction differs from germline at one of its ends, possibly a read error. The V gene is TRBV7-3, the J gene TRBJ2-3, with D possibly TRBD2 on 5 matching bases. The CDR3 length is 14 residues. CDR1 and CDR2 from the germline V gene are SGHTA and FQGTGA. The DNA for the CDR3 is TGTGCCAGCAGCTTAAATGCGGGCACCGATACGCAGTATTTT. This sequence encodes CASSLNAGTDTQYF.

The chain recombines TRBV7-7 with TRBJ1-1; D not certain. Germline CDR1 reads SSHAT; CDR2 reads FNYEAQ (reference sequence). This CDR3 region has 10 residues. Trimming stripped 11 bases from V and 5 bases from J, with 9 bases between. The chain's CDR3 is CAWRRTEAFF. The CDR3 DNA is TGTGCCTGGAGGAGGACTGAAGCTTTCTTT. The full variable domain, with the rest looked up from reference TRBV7-7 and TRBJ1-1, is GAGVSQSPRYKVTKRGQDVTLRCDPISSHATLYWYQQALGQGPEFLTYFNYEAQPDKSGLPSDRFSAERPEGSISTLTIQRTEQRDSAMYRCAWRRTEAFFGQGTRLTVV.

The chain uses TRBV7-2 and TRBJ2-7, with TRBD2 as a possible D gene (6 bases). Trimming took off 5 bases at V and 2 bases at J, with 16 bases between the two ends. The CDR3 has 15 amino acids. CDR1 is SGHTA, CDR2 FQGNSA, per germline. The CDR3 is CASSLRRGPTYEQYF. CDR3 nucleotides: TGTGCCAGCAGCCTGCGGCGGGGCCCAACCTACGAGCAGTACTTC.

V gene TRBV5-1 combines with J gene TRBJ2-5; possible D gene TRBD2, 6 bases. Trimming shortened V by 4 bases and J by 0 bases, and 13 bases separated the two germline ends. The germline CDR1 and CDR2 sequences are SGHRS and YFSETQ. The CDR3 contains 15 residues. CDR3 sequence (DNA): TGCGCCAGCAGCGGTGGAGGGAGTCACCAAGAGACCCAGTACTTC. It translates to CASSGGGSHQETQYF.

The V call is TRBV9, the J call TRBJ1-4; maybe TRBD1 (5 bases). Looked up from germline, CDR1 is SGDLS and CDR2 is YYNGEE. The length of the CDR3 is 15 residues. The V end lost 2 bases, the J end lost 0 bases, and 8 bases lay between the germline ends. This CDR3 is CASSVTAATNEKLFF. In DNA form, the CDR3 reads TGTGCCAGCAGCGTGACAGCTGCAACTAATGAAAAACTGTTTTTT.

The rearrangement joins TRBV7-5 to TRBJ1-5; the DNA was not used to check the table's D call, TRBD1. TRBV7-5 represents a pseudogene. CDR3 length equals 14 residues. The CDR3 bases are TGTGTCAGAAGCTGCAGGGTACGGAATCAGCCCCAGCATTTT. Translation: CVRSCRVRNQPQHF.